This TCR beta chain was sequenced in a study of T cell responses to AZD1222 COVID-19 vaccine listed by TCRdb under 2021. With regard to the full study: TCR sequencing was performed for some 250 trial participants, of whom 200 to 210 were given two doses of AZD1222 and around 26 were given two doses of MenACWY control vaccine. Enrollment into the trials was organized by age into subgroups of 18-55, 56-69 and 70-plus years, and those subgroups contained roughly 150, 30 and 60 TCR-sequenced participants, respectively.

The CDR3 starts with the cysteine, ends with the phenylalanine, and has 18 residues. Only the CDR3 DNA stays, 54 bases, in frame from base 1. CDR1 is given as LGHDT and CDR2 as YNNKEL, both from the germline V gene (reference sequence). The germline V end is reduced by 1 base and the J end by 6 bases; junction bases left unmatched: 13. Remarks on this clone: Its antigen is still unknown. Base qualities are missing; no much larger clone stands one base away.

This specimen's time point label, per the study, means: baseline before first vaccination. The treatment or condition tag for this specimen amounts to: meningococcal conjugate vaccine given as trial control. Vaccinee samples came from UK trials COV001 and COV002, including a single-blind randomized controlled phase 2/3 trial of AZD1222 (ChAdOx1 nCoV-19) in healthy adults. Trial participant PBMC samples were collected at day 0 and day 28 after the second dose for TCRbeta chain sequencing. Summary of the overall study and its limitations: After two AZD1222 doses, spike-specific TCR breadth and depth were significantly higher than at day 0 and than in MenACWY recipients. The vaccine-associated CD4 TCRs covered the entire spike protein, and the dominant responses fell in regions 160-218 and 743-854. Participants were mostly white British, with more females than males. The authors suggested clonal diversity may have been underestimated. Conclusions about previously exposed vaccinees are limited because only five to seven AZD1222 recipients were SARS-CoV-2 seropositive at baseline. The 56-69-year group was small, and its depth increase did not reach significance, likely because of low power. Reportedly, almost half of the unique spike-specific TCRs recognized epitopes lying outside the regions that are mutated in the B.1.351 and B.1.1.7 variants. No day 14 peak-response samples were available, so repertoires were characterized only after the peak T cell response.

The CDR3 regions of human TCRbeta chains were analyzed by immunosequencing. Under the source paper's analysis protocol: Repertoire TCRs were matched against a reference library of SARS-CoV-2-specific TCRs generated with the MIRA antigen-specificity platform. Breadth was defined as the fraction of unique TCRs that were SARS-CoV-2-associated, and depth was defined as the fraction of total T cells that were SARS-CoV-2-associated. Using the MIRA data, each spike-specific TCR was assigned both to the spike region to which the TCR was reactive and to a CD4 or CD8 class. Log10-transformed breadth and depth values were compared by one-way ANOVA with Sidak's multiple comparisons tests. Held by TCRdb, this immuneACCESS table contains in-frame sequences only and omits some clones. Under half of the omission traces to an unresolved V gene where checked; the cause of the rest is unknown. V and J calls and clone size are copied from that table; D and trimming were computed from the DNA. Recorded for this sample are 70,000 to 95,000 clones; around 92% of them occurred a single time. The top ten hold about 2.7% of the sample.

The sample here was peripheral blood, taken on day 0 of MenACWY control vaccination. The receptor's source is an adult in good health. The sequence is built from TRBV3-1 (or the pseudogene TRBV3-2) and TRBJ2-4, and TRBD2 aligns with 9 junction nucleotides. The sequenced DNA is TGTGCCAGCAGCCAAGTTAGCGGGGGAACCGGGCGGGTAAACATTCAGTACTTC. Translated, this gives CASSQVSGGTGRVNIQYF.